Listed here are 11 T cell receptor beta chains from one sample, sequenced in a study of shared clonotypes between healthy human individuals. Sequenced by immunoSEQ multiplex PCR; TCRdb stores in-frame clones only, minus some. The data contain roughly 590,000 clones, around 95% of them singletons. CD45RO-negative, CCR7-selected cells formed the naive CD8 fraction, which excluded terminally differentiated effector memory CD45RA+ cells. Sequencing was done on a sample of naive CD8+ T cells sorted from blood. The receptors originated from a young woman in good health.

V usage is TRBV7-9 and J usage is TRBJ2-3; D gene uncertain. Trimming pared 7 bases from V and 3 bases from J, leaving 8 bases between. The CDR3 totals 12 residues. Germline assignment: CDR1 SEHNR and CDR2 FQNEAQ (reference sequence). The CDR3 reads CASTTGTDTQYF. CDR3 sequence (DNA): TGTGCCAGCACAACCGGGACAGATACGCAGTATTTT. The whole variable domain, remainder taken from reference TRBV7-9 and TRBJ2-3, is DTGVSQNPRHKITKRGQNVTFRCDPISEHNRLYWYRQTLGQGPEFLTYFQNEAQLEKSRLLSDRFSAERPKGSFSTLEIQRTEQGDSAMYLCASTTGTDTQYFGPGTRLTVL.

V gene TRBV11-3 combines with J gene TRBJ2-2, with 10 nucleotides matching TRBD2. CDR3 length: 16 amino acids. Germline loops: CDR1 SGHNT, CDR2 YENEEA. V lost 2 bases, J lost 4 bases, and 4 bases stayed unmatched. The CDR3 reads CASSLLAGDSTGELFF. The CDR3, as DNA: TGTGCCAGCAGCTTACTAGCGGGAGATAGCACCGGGGAGCTGTTTTTT.

V is TRBV7-9 and J is TRBJ2-1; D unresolved. This CDR3 is 12 amino acids long. V was clipped by 5 bases and J by 8 bases, with 10 bases between them. CDR1 SEHNR and CDR2 FQNEAQ come from the germline V gene (reference sequence). The CDR3 loop reads CASSPAPHEQFF. The CDR3 coding sequence is TGTGCCAGCAGCCCAGCCCCCCATGAGCAGTTCTTC.

This clone occurred a few times. This specimen includes other DNA sequences encoding the same CDR3. This sequence joins TRBV27 and TRBJ2-1, with D possibly matching TRBD2 (6 bases). The ends were cut back, 0 bases at V and 3 bases at J, with 6 bases in the middle. Germline V gene data show CDR1 as MNHEY and CDR2 as SMNVEV (reference sequence). The CDR3 has 14 amino acids. The CDR3, as DNA: TGTGCCAGCAGTTTATCCGGGAGCTACAATGAGCAGTTCTTC. Its translation: CASSLSGSYNEQFF.

This chain uses TRBV5-8 with TRBJ2-7, with D possibly called TRBD1 or TRBD2 (5 bases each). V lost 4 bases, J lost 0 bases, and 14 bases lay in between. CDR3 length: 15 residues. Germline V gene data show CDR1 as SGHTS and CDR2 as YDEGEE. The CDR3 DNA reads TGTGCCAGCAGCCACGGGACCGTGAGCTCCTACGAGCAGTACTTC. Its translation is CASSHGTVSSYEQYF.

The V gene is TRBV5-6, the J gene TRBJ2-7, with 10 nucleotides matching TRBD2. The CDR3 is 13 amino acids. Losses at the gene ends were 4 bases for V and 5 bases for J; bases not matched to a gene: 3. CDR1 SGHDT and CDR2 YYEEEE come from the germline V gene. The DNA of the CDR3 is TGTGCCAGCAGCCCCGGGACTAGCGACGAGCAGTACTTC. Protein sequence: CASSPGTSDEQYF.

This sequence joins TRBV7-8 and TRBJ2-1; 11 bases are shared with TRBD2. V gave up 4 bases and J gave up 4 bases; unmatched junction bases: 3. Germline values: CDR1 SGHVS, CDR2 FQNEAQ. The CDR3 contains 15 residues. The CDR3 is CASSSGTSGYNEQFF. CDR3 bases: TGTGCCAGCAGCTCCGGGACTAGCGGATACAATGAGCAGTTCTTC.

The chain combines TRBV13 with TRBJ2-3; 8 bases agree with TRBD1. J gave up 2 bases and V 8 bases, and 15 bases lay outside the gene matches. The germline gives CDR1 PRHDT, CDR2 FYEKMQ (reference sequence). The CDR3 runs 17 residues. CDR3 region: CASDQGHGQGATDTQYF. The CDR3 DNA reads TGTGCCAGCGATCAGGGTCATGGACAGGGAGCCACAGATACGCAGTATTTT.

The genes are TRBV13 and TRBJ1-2; D uncertain. CDR1 PRHDT and CDR2 FYEKMQ come from the germline V gene (reference sequence). The V end was cut by 5 bases, the J end by 13 bases, with 14 bases between. The CDR3 loop spans 11 amino acids. The CDR3 DNA reads TGTGCCAGCAGCCATATTTCAGGAGGCACCTTC. Amino acids: CASSHISGGTF.

The chain employs TRBV10-2 and TRBJ1-1; D may be TRBD1 (5 bases). The CDR3 covers 15 residues. With 0 bases removed from V and 0 bases from J, the gap between germline ends came to 8 bases. Germline CDR1 and CDR2: WSHSY and SAAADI. The CDR3 bases are TGCGCCAGCAGTGAGTCTAGGGGCGTGAACACTGAAGCTTTCTTT. Its protein is CASSESRGVNTEAFF.

This clone occurred once. The J gene is TRBJ1-4, the V gene TRBV9, with D perhaps TRBD1 (5 bases). This CDR3 is built from 14 residues. In germline, CDR1 is SGDLS, CDR2 YYNGEE. V was shortened by 2 bases and J by 10 bases, with 15 bases between the two germline ends. The DNA of the CDR3 is TGTGCCAGCAGCGTCGGGACGGCGGGGGGAAAACTGTTTTTT. This codes for CASSVGTAGGKLFF.